Following are 3 T cell receptor beta chains from one sample sequenced in a study of blood T cell repertoires in COVID-19 (dated by TCRdb to the early 2020s). Libraries were made using the immunoSEQ multiplex PCR assay. In its TCRdb copy, this immuneACCESS table keeps in-frame sequences only and misses some clones. Where compared with another copy, unresolved V genes explain less than half of these, and the others have no known cause. Present in this sample are a few hundred thousand clones, 87% of which were seen just once. Approximately 3% of the sample is taken by the ten largest. The sample consisted of PBMCs or T cells enriched from blood (not recorded which). Every receptor here comes from a woman aged 25 to 45 who had recovered from COVID-19.

This chain joins TRBV6-2 or TRBV6-3 and TRBJ1-6; D remains ambiguous. This CDR3 contains 16 residues. The germline V gene has CDR1 MNHEY and CDR2 SVGEGT. V lost 2 bases, J lost 1 base, and 9 bases lay in between. CDR3 residues: CASSYRRSSYNSPLHF. The CDR3, as DNA: TGTGCCAGCAGTTACCGAAGGAGTTCCTATAATTCACCCCTCCACTTT.

The V call is TRBV11-3, the J call TRBJ2-7; 8 nucleotides agree with TRBD1. V trimming: 4 bases; J trimming: 0 bases; junction bases outside the gene matches: 5. Germline V gene data show CDR1 as SGHNT and CDR2 as YENEEA. The CDR3 runs 15 residues. The DNA for the CDR3 is TGTGCCAGCAGCTACAGGGGGGACAACTCCTACGAGCAGTACTTC. As protein: CASSYRGDNSYEQYF. Supplemented by reference TRBV11-3 and TRBJ2-7, the full variable domain reads EAGVVQSPRYKIIEKKQPVAFWCNPISGHNTLYWYLQNLGQGPELLIRYENEEAVDDSQLPKDRFSAERLKGVDSTLKIQPAELGDSAVYLCASSYRGDNSYEQYFGPGTRLTVT.

The rearrangement uses TRBV30 and TRBJ2-7; 10 bases align to TRBD2. The J segment lost 6 bases and the V segment lost 1 base, leaving 6 bases of the junction unmatched. The germline gives CDR1 GTSNPN, CDR2 SVGIG (reference sequence). CDR3 length: 14 residues. The CDR3 nucleotides read TGTGCCTGGAGTGGGAGCGGGGGGGCCCGCGAGCAGTACTTC. Translated, it gives CAWSGSGGAREQYF.